One T cell receptor beta chain is described in this entry. The data derive from a study of blood T cell repertoires in COVID-19. In the study overall: Samples came from the United States, Italy and Spain, spanning acute and convalescent COVID-19.

This CDR3 comprises 15 residues. From germline, CDR1 is MNHEY and CDR2 SVGAGI. The ends lost 7 bases at V and 10 bases at J; junction bases unmatched: 11. The repertoire was sequenced with immunoSEQ multiplex PCR; TCRdb's copy has only in-frame clones and lacks some. The sample includes 200,000 to 300,000 clones, just under 90% seen only once; the top ten take 3% to 4%. The TCR comes from a woman aged 30 to 39 with acute COVID-19. Input material: PBMCs or T cells enriched from blood (not recorded which). This sequence joins TRBV6-5 and TRBJ1-6, with 9 bases lining up with TRBD1. The DNA for the CDR3 is TGTGCCAGCACCATCGCCCCGGACAGGGGCTCACCCCTCCACTTT. Encoded protein: CASTIAPDRGSPLHF.